Only a few counts were recorded for the clone carrying this TCR beta chain. The sample comes from a study of blood T cells in healthy people across ages. A second about 7 to 11 cycle PCR used barcoded and J-beta primers. Every single cDNA molecule received a tag from a template-switch adaptor with 12 random nucleotides. Each single sample gave us at least 3 million CDR3-containing paired-end reads. TCRdb used MiXCR to reprocess the 5' RACE reads, holding one entry per CDR3 protein. There are some 1.1 million distinct CDR3 sequences in the sample; about two fifths occur only once, and over 10% lies in the top ten. The sample comprised blood. The sequence was collected from a man aged 18 to 35 in good health.

The CDR3 here is CASSQYQTYEQYF. For the CDR3, the DNA is TGTGCCAGCAGCCAGTACCAAACCTACGAGCAGTACTTC. The rearrangement joins TRBV4-2 to TRBJ2-7; D remains unclear. The germline gives CDR1 LGHNA, CDR2 YNFKEQ. V was trimmed by 3 bases and J by 2 bases, leaving 8 bases between them. The CDR3 spans 13 residues.